What follows are 11 T cell receptor beta chains derived from one specimen sequenced in a study of blood T cells in healthy people across ages (dated by TCRdb to the mid-2010s). Library preparation was by 5' RACE. Sequencing used an Illumina HiSeq 2500. A second PCR of roughly 7 to 12 cycles was run with a J-beta primer mix and a sample-barcoded 5' primer. Clones were called with MiXCR by TCRdb after fastp trimmed the public reads at Q25, and only in-frame beta chains were retained. Rows are combined by CDR3 protein, so each entry shows the most common genes and DNA. Within this sample are 850,000 to 1,100,000 distinct CDR3 sequences, with roughly two fifths of them counted one time only. About an eighth of the sample rests with the top ten. The sample was blood. The receptors come from a man aged 18 to 35 in good health.

The chain recombines TRBV20-1 with TRBJ2-5; D call uncertain. The CDR3 length is 14 residues. CDR1 and CDR2 (germline): DFQATT, SNEGSKA (reference sequence). V lost 3 bases and J lost 1, with 12 bases in between. CDR3 DNA sequence: TGCAGTGCTAGCCTCCCGGGCAGCCAAGAGACCCAGTACTTC. This gives the protein CSASLPGSQETQYF.

This clonotype appeared once. The chain is built from TRBV6-6 and TRBJ2-1, with a possible D match to TRBD1 (6 bases). The J call could be wrong; TRBJ2-7 is a better fit for the DNA end. CDR1 MNHNY and CDR2 SVGAGI come from the germline V gene (reference sequence). The length of the CDR3 is 13 residues. The CDR3 DNA reads TGTGCCAGCAGTTCTGGACAGCACGGCGAGCAGTACTTC. This encodes CASSSGQHGEQYF.

This chain joins TRBV27 and TRBJ2-5; D ambiguous. Trimming pared 1 base from V and 11 bases from J, leaving 29 bases between. CDR1 is MNHEY and CDR2 is SMNVEV in the germline V gene (reference sequence). The CDR3 loop spans 18 amino acids. The CDR3 is CASSLFGAASTAYNEQYF. CDR3 nucleotides: TGTGCCAGCAGTTTATTTGGCGCAGCTTCGACCGCCTACAATGAGCAGTACTTC.

This clonotype was detected only a few times. The rearrangement joins TRBV9 to TRBJ2-1; 9 bases match TRBD2. Germline CDR1 SGDLS, CDR2 YYNGEE. The V and J ends lost 5 bases and 3 bases, in that order; junction bases with no gene match: 3. CDR3 length: 14 amino acids. CDR3 bases: TGTGCCAGCAGTACTAGCGGGCGCTACAATGAGCAGTTCTTC. Protein sequence: CASSTSGRYNEQFF.

This clonotype was recorded a few times. V usage is TRBV6-5 and J usage is TRBJ1-2; 9 bases agree with TRBD1. Trimming removed 8 bases from V and 6 bases from J; junction bases left unmatched: 7. Germline CDR1 and CDR2: MNHEY and SVGAGI. This CDR3 contains 13 residues. In DNA, the CDR3 is TGTGCCAGCGGACTCGGGACAGGGAATGGCTACACCTTC. This translates into CASGLGTGNGYTF.

The table lists this clonotype with a few counts. The V gene is TRBV5-4, the J gene TRBJ1-6; D gene ambiguous. Trimming took off 2 bases at V and 6 bases at J, with 9 bases between the two ends. This CDR3 is built from 14 residues. The germline V gene has CDR1 SGHNT and CDR2 YYREEE (reference sequence). The CDR3 loop reads CASSLQLSNSPLHF. For the CDR3, the DNA is TGTGCCAGCAGCTTACAGCTCTCTAATTCACCCCTCCACTTT.

This clonotype was recorded a few times. V gene TRBV7-9 combines with J gene TRBJ1-4; D remains unclear. V dropped 1 base and J dropped 8 bases, with 11 bases sitting between them. CDR3 length equals 14 residues. Germline lookup yields CDR1 SEHNR and CDR2 FQNEAQ (reference sequence). CDR3 sequence: CASSLEDGEEKLFF. CDR3 bases: TGTGCCAGCAGCTTAGAAGACGGGGAAGAAAAACTGTTTTTT.

The chain couples TRBV27 to TRBJ2-2; no reliable D call. The CDR3 is 12 residues long. V lost 5 bases, J lost 7 bases, and 8 bases lay in between. CDR1 is MNHEY and CDR2 is SMNVEV in the germline V gene (reference sequence). The DNA of the CDR3 is TGTGCCAGCAGTAAGGGCCACGGGGAGCTGTTTTTT. As protein: CASSKGHGELFF.

The chain recombines TRBV4-2 with TRBJ1-1, with a tentative D call TRBD1 (5 bases). CDR3 length equals 14 residues. V was shortened by 3 bases and J by 4 bases, with 12 bases between the two germline ends. Germline loops: CDR1 LGHNA, CDR2 YNFKEQ. In DNA, the CDR3 is TGTGCCAGCAGCCAGTATTCAGGGTTCACTGAAGCTTTCTTT. Translating gives CASSQYSGFTEAFF.

This clonotype has a handful of counts. The chain carries TRBV20-1 and TRBJ2-4; D gene unclear. Trimming cost V 3 bases and J 1 base, with 16 bases left between them. Germline V gives CDR1 DFQATT, CDR2 SNEGSKA (reference sequence). This CDR3 is built from 16 residues. The CDR3 region is CSASSGSGLAKNIQYF. CDR3 DNA sequence: TGCAGTGCTAGTTCGGGTTCGGGCTTGGCCAAAAACATTCAGTACTTC.

Only a few counts were recorded for this clonotype. The chain couples TRBV6-5 to TRBJ1-4; D is ambiguous. With 4 bases removed from V and 0 bases from J, the gap between germline ends came to 18 bases. Germline V gene sequence: CDR1 MNHEY, CDR2 SVGAGI. This CDR3 is 18 amino acids long. This CDR3 is CASSSRVAGTATNEKLFF. As DNA, the CDR3 is TGTGCCAGCAGTTCAAGGGTGGCAGGAACTGCAACTAATGAAAAACTGTTTTTT.